This passage covers 17 T cell receptor beta chains from one sample sequenced in a study of cytomegalovirus exposure and HLA in healthy donors. PCR primers comprised 60 Vbeta and 13 Jbeta primers. The protocol was immunoSEQ multiplex PCR, while the TCRdb copy is restricted to in-frame clones and leaves out a portion. The sample has roughly 120,000 clones; roughly 65% are singletons. Sequencing input: PBMCs. The source is a man in his forties or fifties in good health and CMV-seropositive.

This chain joins TRBV6-1 and TRBJ1-6; 9 nucleotides align to TRBD1. With 4 bases clipped from V and 7 bases from J, the junction kept 2 bases outside the gene matches. Germline V CDR1 and CDR2: MNHNS, SASEGT. This CDR3 has 14 residues. The CDR3: CASSVGTGNSPLHF. The CDR3, as DNA: TGTGCCAGCAGTGTCGGGACAGGGAATTCACCCCTCCACTTT.

This clone turned up a few times. V is TRBV10-3 and J is TRBJ2-2; 13 bases match TRBD2. The V segment lost 10 bases and the J segment 2 bases; nucleotides outside the gene matches: 7. The CDR3 has 16 residues. Germline CDR1 and CDR2: ENHRY and SYGVKD. The CDR3 DNA reads TGTGCCACTAGGACTAGCGGGAGCCTAAACACCGGGGAGCTGTTTTTT. It specifies CATRTSGSLNTGELFF.

V and J are TRBV27 and TRBJ1-2; 11 nucleotides line up with TRBD1. The CDR3 runs to 17 residues. J gave up 5 bases and V 5 bases, and 13 bases lay outside the gene matches. CDR1 is MNHEY, CDR2 SMNVEV, per germline (reference sequence). CDR3 nucleotides: TGTGCCAGCAGTGCACGGACAGGGGGCGCGGTAGGATATGGCTACACCTTC. Protein product: CASSARTGGAVGYGYTF.

This chain uses TRBV4-2 with TRBJ1-1, with D possibly matching TRBD1 (5 bases). CDR1 and CDR2 from the germline V gene are LGHNA and YNFKEQ. This CDR3 is built from 14 residues. V lost 4 bases and J lost 1, with 10 bases in between. The CDR3 is CASSRNQGNTEAFF. CDR3 sequence (DNA): TGTGCCAGCAGCCGAAACCAGGGGAACACTGAAGCTTTCTTT.

This clone has only a few counts. The chain combines TRBV27 with TRBJ1-4; no firm D call. Per germline, CDR1 MNHEY and CDR2 SMNVEV (reference sequence). CDR3 size: 14 residues. Trimming stripped 5 bases from V and 13 bases from J, with 20 bases between. CDR3 protein: CASSQTVGGSVLFF. CDR3 DNA: TGTGCCAGCAGTCAGACCGTGGGAGGCAGTGTACTGTTTTTT.

On this clone itself: This CDR3 is also generated by other DNA sequences in the sample. The chain joins TRBV4-1 to TRBJ1-5, with D hard to call. The V gene's germline CDR1 is MGHRA and CDR2 YSYEKL. Trimming removed 0 bases at V and 4 bases at J, with 13 bases between. This CDR3 spans 16 amino acids. Written as DNA, the CDR3 is TGCGCCAGCAGCCAAGATGGCGGAATTGGGAATCAGCCCCAGCATTTT. Amino acid sequence: CASSQDGGIGNQPQHF.

This sequence joins TRBV7-2 and TRBJ1-2, with 9 bases fitting TRBD1. The CDR3 runs 13 residues. The V and J ends lost 4 bases and 4 bases, in that order; junction bases with no gene match: 1. The germline CDR1 and CDR2 sequences are SGHTA and FQGNSA. For the CDR3, the DNA is TGTGCCAGCAGCTCGGGACAGGGCTATGGCTACACCTTC. This sequence encodes CASSSGQGYGYTF. Supplemented by reference TRBV7-2 and TRBJ1-2, the full variable domain reads GAGVSQSPSNKVTEKGKDVELRCDPISGHTALYWYRQSLGQGLEFLIYFQGNSAPDKSGLPSDRFSAERTGGSVSTLTIQRTQQEDSAVYLCASSSGQGYGYTFGSGTRLTVV.

This chain connects TRBV15 to TRBJ1-2; 8 bases are shared with TRBD1. V was pared by 1 base and J by 5 bases, with 3 bases of the junction left unmatched. From germline, CDR1 is LNHNV and CDR2 YYDKDF (reference sequence). The CDR3 runs to 14 residues. CDR3 sequence (DNA): TGTGCCACCAGCAGAGTAGGGACAGGTTATGGCTACACCTTC. Amino acid sequence: CATSRVGTGYGYTF.

This chain links TRBV19 with TRBJ2-5; D might be TRBD1 (6 bases). The CDR3 is made up of 12 amino acids. Germline loops: CDR1 LNHDA, CDR2 SQIVND (reference sequence). Trimming took 9 bases from V and 4 from J, leaving 12 bases between them. CDR3 residues: CARSQGLETQYF. In nucleotides, the CDR3 is TGTGCCAGGTCCCAGGGGCTAGAGACCCAGTACTTC.

This clone turned up a few times. This chain links TRBV5-6 with TRBJ2-1; 8 nucleotides line up with TRBD2. Germline V gene lookup returns CDR1 SGHDT and CDR2 YYEEEE. The trim removed 3 bases at V and 2 bases at J, leaving 10 bases unmatched. The CDR3 is 17 residues long. CDR3 protein: CASSSRLAGSAYNEQFF. CDR3 nucleotide sequence: TGTGCCAGCAGCTCCCGTTTAGCGGGATCGGCCTACAATGAGCAGTTCTTC.

The V and J genes are TRBV27 and TRBJ1-1, with a possible D match to TRBD1 (5 bases). The CDR3 runs to 13 residues. The V gene's germline CDR1 is MNHEY and CDR2 SMNVEV (reference sequence). Between the trimmed V and J ends, which lost 3 bases and 5 bases, there was a span of 10 bases. The CDR3 loop is CASSLRDRTEAFF. CDR3 sequence (DNA): TGTGCCAGCAGTTTGCGGGACCGAACTGAAGCTTTCTTT.

This chain uses TRBV19 with TRBJ1-5, with D possibly matching TRBD1 (5 bases). The germline CDR1 and CDR2 sequences are LNHDA and SQIVND (reference sequence). V lost 11 bases, J lost 0 bases, and 11 bases lay in between. The CDR3 runs 13 residues. The CDR3 here is CASGIYSNQPQHF. CDR3 nucleotide sequence: TGTGCCTCAGGGATATATAGCAATCAGCCCCAGCATTTT.

Worth noting for this clone: A read error may produce the germline difference seen at one junction end. V usage is TRBV28 and J usage is TRBJ1-3, with TRBD1 matching 9 bases. The CDR3 extends over 17 amino acids. The germline V gene has CDR1 MDHEN and CDR2 SYDVKM. The CDR3, as DNA: TGTGCCAGCAGTTTTCCTGCCTTGGGACAGGGTGGAAACGCCATATATTTT. Translated, it gives CASSFPALGQGGNAIYF.

The J gene is TRBJ1-1, the V gene TRBV28; D gene uncertain. Trimming took off 7 bases at V and 7 bases at J, with 13 bases between the two ends. This CDR3 is built from 12 residues. CDR1 MDHEN and CDR2 SYDVKM come from the germline V gene. CDR3 sequence reads: CASTETPGEAFF. As DNA, the CDR3 is TGTGCCAGCACCGAAACTCCGGGTGAAGCTTTCTTT.

Regarding this clone: Other DNA sequences in the same sample also yield this CDR3. The rearrangement links TRBV18 to TRBJ2-1; 12 bases agree with TRBD2. In germline, CDR1 is KGHSH, CDR2 LQKENI. The CDR3 consists of 16 residues. V lost 3 bases to trimming and J lost 4 bases; unmatched junction nucleotides: 4. DNA for the CDR3: TGTGCCAGCTCACCGACGGGACTAGCGGGTTACAATGAGCAGTTCTTC. This sequence encodes CASSPTGLAGYNEQFF.

CDR3 loop: CASSLITLLVTEAFF. In DNA, the CDR3 is TGTGCCAGCAGCTTAATCACCCTACTGGTAACTGAAGCTTTCTTT. The chain combines TRBV7-2 with TRBJ1-1; unclear D gene. The CDR3 totals 15 residues. Germline V gives CDR1 SGHTA, CDR2 FQGNSA. V was cut by 2 bases and J by 5 bases, with 15 bases left in between.

This chain uses TRBV5-6 with TRBJ2-7; 7 bases fit TRBD1. After removal of 1 base from V and 1 base from J, the junction contained 5 bases not matched to a gene. The CDR3 contains 15 residues. Looked up from germline, CDR1 is SGHDT and CDR2 is YYEEEE. The chain's CDR3 is CASSLMGQRSYEQYF. The CDR3 DNA is TGTGCCAGCAGCTTGATGGGACAGCGGTCCTACGAGCAGTACTTC.